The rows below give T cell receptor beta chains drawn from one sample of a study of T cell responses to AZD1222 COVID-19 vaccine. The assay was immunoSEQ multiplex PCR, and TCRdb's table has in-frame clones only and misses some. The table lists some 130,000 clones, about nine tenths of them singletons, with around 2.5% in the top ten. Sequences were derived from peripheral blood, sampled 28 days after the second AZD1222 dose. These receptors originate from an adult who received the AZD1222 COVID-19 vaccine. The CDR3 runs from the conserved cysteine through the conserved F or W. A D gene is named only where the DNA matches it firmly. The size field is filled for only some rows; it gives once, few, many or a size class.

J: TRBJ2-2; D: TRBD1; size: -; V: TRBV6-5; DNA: TGTGCCAGCAGTTACTCGCCAGGGGGTAACACCGGGGAGCTGTTTTTT; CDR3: CASSYSPGGNTGELFF
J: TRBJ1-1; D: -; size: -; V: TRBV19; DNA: TGTGCCAGTAGTCCGGGGAGGGCTGAAGCTTTCTTT; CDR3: CASSPGRAEAFF
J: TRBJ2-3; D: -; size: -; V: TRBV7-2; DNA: TGTGCCAGCAGCGGAGAGGGGCGCATAAGCACAGATACGCAGTATTTT; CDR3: CASSGEGRISTDTQYF
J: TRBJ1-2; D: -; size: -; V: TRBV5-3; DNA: TGTGCCAGAAGCTTCCTGGGGAAGGGGTATAACTATGGCTACACCTTC; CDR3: CARSFLGKGYNYGYTF
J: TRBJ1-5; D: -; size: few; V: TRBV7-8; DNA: TGTGCCAGCAGCTTAGAAGCAGGCCGTTATCAGCCCCAGCATTTT; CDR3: CASSLEAGRYQPQHF
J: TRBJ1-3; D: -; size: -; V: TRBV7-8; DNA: TGTGCCAGCAGCTTAGCAACTGGTGTCAGAGGCTCTGGAAACACCATATATTTT; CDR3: CASSLATGVRGSGNTIYF
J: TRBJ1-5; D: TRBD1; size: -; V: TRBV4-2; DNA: TGTGCCAGCAGCCCAGTTGACAGGGGAAATAGTCAGCCCCAGCATTTT; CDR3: CASSPVDRGNSQPQHF
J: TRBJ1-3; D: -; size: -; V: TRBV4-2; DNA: TGTGCCAGCAGCCAAGAGCGCCTCTCTGGAAACACCATATATTTT; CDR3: CASSQERLSGNTIYF
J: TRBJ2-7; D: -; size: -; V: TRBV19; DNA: TGTGCCAGTAGTATGCCAGGACGGGGCCCCTACGAGCAGTACTTC; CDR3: CASSMPGRGPYEQYF
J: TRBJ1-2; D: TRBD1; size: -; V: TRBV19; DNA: TGTGCCAGCTCCGGGACAGGGGGCTATGGCTACACCTTC; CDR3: CASSGTGGYGYTF
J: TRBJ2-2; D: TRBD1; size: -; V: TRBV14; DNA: TGTGCCAGCAGCCTTGGCCCGGGACAGGGGCCGAACACCGGGGAGCTGTTTTTT; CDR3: CASSLGPGQGPNTGELFF
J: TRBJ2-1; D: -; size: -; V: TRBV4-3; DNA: TGCGCCAGCAGCCTAGGGGCGAAATACAATGAGCAGTTCTTC; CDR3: CASSLGAKYNEQFF
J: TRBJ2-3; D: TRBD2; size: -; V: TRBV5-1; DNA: TGCGCCAGCAGCTTGTTGAGCGGGGGTAGCACAGATACGCAGTATTTT; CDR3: CASSLLSGGSTDTQYF
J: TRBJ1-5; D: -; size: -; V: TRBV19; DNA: TGTGCCAGTAGTATAGACCGGGACGGAGCTTTTGGCAATCAGCCCCAGCATTTT; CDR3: CASSIDRDGAFGNQPQHF
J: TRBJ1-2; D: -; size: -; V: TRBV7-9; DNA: TGTGCCAGCAGCTCCGGGACTAACTATGGCTACACCTTC; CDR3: CASSSGTNYGYTF
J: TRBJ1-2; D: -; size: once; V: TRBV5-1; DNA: TGCGCCAGCAGCTTAGGTACAGGATTGAATGGCTATGGCTACACCTTC; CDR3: CASSLGTGLNGYGYTF
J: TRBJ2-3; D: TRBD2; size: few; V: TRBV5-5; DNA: TGTGCCAGCAGCGAAACCGGGACTAGCGGGGGAGATACGCAGTATTTT; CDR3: CASSETGTSGGDTQYF
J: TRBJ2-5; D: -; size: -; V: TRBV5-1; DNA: TGCGCCAGCAGCTCCCGGAGGATGGAGACCCAGTACTTC; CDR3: CASSSRRMETQYF
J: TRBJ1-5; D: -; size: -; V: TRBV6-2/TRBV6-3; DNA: TGTGCCAGCAGCCGGGGACCGTCCTCGCCCCAGCATTTT; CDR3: CASSRGPSSPQHF
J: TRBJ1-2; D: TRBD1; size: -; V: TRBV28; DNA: TGTGCCAGCACCTCCAGCGGGACAGATAACTATGGCTACACCTTC; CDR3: CASTSSGTDNYGYTF
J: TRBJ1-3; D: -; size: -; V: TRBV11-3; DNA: TGTGCCAGCAGCTTAGATTGGGGCAGCTTCTCTGGAAACACCATATATTTT; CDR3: CASSLDWGSFSGNTIYF
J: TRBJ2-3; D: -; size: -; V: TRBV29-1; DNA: TGCAGCGTTGGAGTGGCAGATACGCAGTATTTT; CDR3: CSVGVADTQYF
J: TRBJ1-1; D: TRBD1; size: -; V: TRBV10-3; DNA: TGTGCCATCAGTGGGCAGGGGGCCGGCACTGAAGCTTTCTTT; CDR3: CAISGQGAGTEAFF
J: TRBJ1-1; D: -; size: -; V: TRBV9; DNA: TGTGCCAGCAGCCCGGGCCGCGTAACTGAAGCTTTCTTT; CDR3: CASSPGRVTEAFF
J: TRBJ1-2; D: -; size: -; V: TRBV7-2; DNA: TGTGCCAGCAGCGCGAACCATGGTCCGCAGCGGGGCTACACCTTC; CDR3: CASSANHGPQRGYTF
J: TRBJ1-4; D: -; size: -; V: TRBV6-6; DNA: TGTGCCAGCAGTTATGGCGGGCCTCCTGAAAAACTGTTTTTT; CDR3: CASSYGGPPEKLFF
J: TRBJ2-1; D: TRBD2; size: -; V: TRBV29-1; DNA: TGCAGCGTTGAAGGAGGTAGCGGGGGGAAGACGAATGAGCAGTTCTTC; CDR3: CSVEGGSGGKTNEQFF
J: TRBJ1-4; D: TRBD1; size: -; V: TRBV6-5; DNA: TGTGCCAGCAGTTACTCGGACAGGGTGAATGAAAAACTGTTTTTT; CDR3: CASSYSDRVNEKLFF
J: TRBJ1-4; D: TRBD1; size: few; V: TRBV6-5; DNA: TGTGCCAGCAGGCAGGGGGGAACTAATGAAAAACTGTTTTTT; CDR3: CASRQGGTNEKLFF
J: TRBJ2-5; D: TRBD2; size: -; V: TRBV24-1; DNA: TGTGCCACCAGTGACTCCGGGGGAAGCGGGGGGGCCGTGAAGACCCAGTACTTC; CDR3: CATSDSGGSGGAVKTQYF
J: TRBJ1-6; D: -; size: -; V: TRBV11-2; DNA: TGTGCCAGCAGCTTAGCGGGGGCTAAGCTCCTGAGGTCACCCCTCCACTTT; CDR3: CASSLAGAKLLRSPLHF
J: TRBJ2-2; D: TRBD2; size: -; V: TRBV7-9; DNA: TGTGCCAGCAGCTGGAAGCGGGGGGGCGGCACCGGGGAGCTGTTTTTT; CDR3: CASSWKRGGGTGELFF
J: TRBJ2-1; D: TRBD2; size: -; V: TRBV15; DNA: TGTGCCACCAGCAGTGGGTCTAGCGGGGTCGTTTCCTACAATGAGCAGTTCTTC; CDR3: CATSSGSSGVVSYNEQFF
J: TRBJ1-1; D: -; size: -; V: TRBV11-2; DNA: TGTGCCAGCAGCTCCGGACCTTCGAACACTGAAGCTTTCTTT; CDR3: CASSSGPSNTEAFF
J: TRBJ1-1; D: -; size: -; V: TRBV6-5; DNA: TGTGCCAGCAGTTACGCCAAACACGTTAACACTGAAGCTTTCTTT; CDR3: CASSYAKHVNTEAFF
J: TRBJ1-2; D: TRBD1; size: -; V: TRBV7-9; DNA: TGTGCCAGCAGCGACAGGACAGGAACAAACTATGGCTACACCTTC; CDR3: CASSDRTGTNYGYTF
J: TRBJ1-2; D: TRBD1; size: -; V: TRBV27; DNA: TGTGCCAGCAGTCCCGGGACAGCAGTCTACACCTTC; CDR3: CASSPGTAVYTF
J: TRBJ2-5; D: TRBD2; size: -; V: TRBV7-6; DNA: TGTGCCAGCAGCCCGGGACTAGCGGGGGGATTTGAGACCCAGTACTTC; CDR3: CASSPGLAGGFETQYF
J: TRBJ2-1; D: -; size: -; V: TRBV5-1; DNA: TGCGCCAGCAGCTTGGCCCCGGGGTTGGTCGATGAGCAGTTCTTC; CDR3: CASSLAPGLVDEQFF
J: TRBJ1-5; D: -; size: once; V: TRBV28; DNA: TGTGCCAGCAGTCCCGGGGGCGGCAATCAGCCCCAGCATTTT; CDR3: CASSPGGGNQPQHF
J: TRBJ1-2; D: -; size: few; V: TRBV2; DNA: TGTGCCAGCAGTCTAGGGGTTCTCTATGGCTACACCTTC; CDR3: CASSLGVLYGYTF
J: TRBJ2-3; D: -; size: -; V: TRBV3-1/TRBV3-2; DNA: TGTGCCAGCAGCCCCTATCCCACAGATACGCAGTATTTT; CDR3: CASSPYPTDTQYF
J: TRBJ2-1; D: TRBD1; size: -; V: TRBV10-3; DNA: TGTGCCACCGCGCTCAAGTGGGACAGGACTCACAATGAGCAGTTCTTC; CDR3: CATALKWDRTHNEQFF
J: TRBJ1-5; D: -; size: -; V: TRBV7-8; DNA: TGTGCCAGCAGCTTAAGGGGGGACCATAGCAATCAGCCCCAGCATTTT; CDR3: CASSLRGDHSNQPQHF
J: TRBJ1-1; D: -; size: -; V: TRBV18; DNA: TGTGCCAGCTCACCACTCCCCGATAACACTGAAGCTTTCTTT; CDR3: CASSPLPDNTEAFF
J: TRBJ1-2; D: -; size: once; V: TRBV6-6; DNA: TGTGCCAGCAGTTACTCTAAGGCGGCTCCTAACTATGGCTACACCTTC; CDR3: CASSYSKAAPNYGYTF
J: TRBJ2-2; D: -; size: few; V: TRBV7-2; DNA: TGTGCCAGCAGCTTAATGGGCACGGGCAACACCGGGGAGCTGTTTTTT; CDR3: CASSLMGTGNTGELFF
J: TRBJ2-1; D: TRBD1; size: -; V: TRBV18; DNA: TGTGCCAGCTCACCATCCGGGACAGGGGGTCTTGAGCAGTTCTTC; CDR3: CASSPSGTGGLEQFF
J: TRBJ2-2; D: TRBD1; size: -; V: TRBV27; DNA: TGTGCCAGCAAAGGGACAGCGGCGGGCACCGGGGAGCTGTTTTTT; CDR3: CASKGTAAGTGELFF
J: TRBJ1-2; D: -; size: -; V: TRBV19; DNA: TGTGCCAGTAGTTTAGGGGGAAGCGGCTATGGCTACACCTTC; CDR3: CASSLGGSGYGYTF
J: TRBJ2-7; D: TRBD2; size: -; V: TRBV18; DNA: TGTGCCAGCTCACCAACTAGCGGGGGATCCTACGAGCAGTACTTC; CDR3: CASSPTSGGSYEQYF
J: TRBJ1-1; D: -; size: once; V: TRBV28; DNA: TGTGCCAGCAGTGTCCGGGAGGGTGGAGCTTTCTTT; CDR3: CASSVREGGAFF